This TCR beta chain was profiled in a study of metastatic and nonmetastatic thyroid tumors (dated by TCRdb to about 2020). For the study in its entirety: Repertoires from peripheral blood and from tumor or nodule tissue samples of malignant and benign thyroid patients were compared. What the work shows at the level of the full study, not this receptor alone: In both blood and tumor samples, malignant tumors were reported to have significantly higher TCR beta diversity than benign nodules.

From the cysteine through the phenylalanine, the CDR3 covers 14 amino acids. Just CDR3 DNA is preserved here, 42 bases in frame from base 1. V is clipped by 4 bases and J by 5 bases, and the sequence between their germline boundaries is 12 bases long. CDR1 SGHRS and CDR2 YFSETQ are derived from the germline V gene. Points on this clone: Its specific antigen is unknown. No qualities accompany the bases; no much larger clone lies one base away.

The library came from PCR. Sequencing used an Illumina HiSeq 4000. High-throughput sequencing was used to profile the CDR3 region of the TCR beta-chain in every patient. In the original analysis: CDR3 differences across clinicopathological groups were used to build a classifier for discriminating distant-metastatic papillary thyroid cancer patients. To measure repertoire diversity the researchers used the Shannon index, while the Morisita-Horn index served to gauge how similar the tumor and blood repertoires were. In-frame beta chains were kept once TCRdb had trimmed the public reads at Q25 with fastp and called clones with MiXCR. None of the V and J calls come from the authors' own analysis; TCRdb made them. This sample is represented by over 9,000 clones; roughly 28% of them were singletons. 9.8% of the sample belongs to the ten largest clones. No treatment had been received by any patient before thyroid surgery. The study retrospectively analysed patient clinical samples collected from about 2012 to 2019 using T-cell receptor beta sequencing.

What was sequenced was tumor tissue. The chain couples TRBV5-1 to TRBJ2-2; the D gene is possibly TRBD1 or TRBD2, each agreeing over 5 bases. The TCR originated in a female donor with papillary thyroid cancer or a benign thyroid nodule (not recorded which). Some clones in this sample may be carry-over from other donors' samples. CDR3 reads: CASSPGPQTGELFF. The sequenced DNA: TGCGCCAGCAGCCCGGGACCCCAAACCGGGGAGCTGTTTTTT.